Listed here is a single T cell receptor beta chain. Looked up from germline, CDR1 is MDHEN and CDR2 is SYDVKM. The CDR3 totals 16 residues. V lost 2 bases and J lost 7; bases outside the gene matches: 11. These data are taken from a study of shared clonotypes between healthy human individuals. Each sample came from a Caucasian adult donor living in Nashville, Tennessee. Researchers partitioned CD4+ cells into CD45RA+ naive and CD45RA-negative memory subsets. TCRdb keeps only in-frame clones here, not all; method: immunoSEQ multiplex PCR. The sample has over a million clones; approximately 98.5% are singletons.

Specimen: naive CD4+ T cells sorted from blood. Indicated subset: CD45RA+ positively selected. This chain links TRBV28 with TRBJ1-5; the match to TRBD1 covers 7 bases. The TCR was taken from a man aged 25 to 45 in good health. The CDR3 loop reads CASSLEEHRGNQPQHF. The CDR3 nucleotides are TGTGCCAGCAGTTTAGAAGAGCACAGGGGAAACCAGCCCCAGCATTTT. The variable domain in full, completed from reference TRBV28 and TRBJ1-5, reads DVKVTQSSRYLVKRTGEKVFLECVQDMDHENMFWYRQDPGLGLRLIYFSYDVKMKEKGDIPEGYSVSREKKERFSLILESASTNQTSMYLCASSLEEHRGNQPQHFGDGTRLSIL.